Listed below are T cell receptor beta chains from one sample, sequenced in a study of beta chain features in type 1 diabetes. Only in-frame clones appear in the TCRdb table, and some are missing; sequencing was by immunoSEQ multiplex PCR. The repertoire consists of about 340,000 clones, with 9.3% occurring once and the leading ten covering 1%. The sequencing input was central memory CD4+ T cells from blood. All receptors come from a man aged 30 to 45 with type 1 diabetes. The CDR3 runs from the conserved cysteine through the conserved F or W. D genes are given only for firm matches. Where a row states a size, it is once, few, many or the class of an expanded clone; other rows omit it.

-	TRBJ1-1	-	TRBV9	TGTGCCAGCAGCCCTCTGACGGGATCTAGCACTGAAGCTTTCTTT	CASSPLTGSSTEAFF
-	TRBJ1-2	few	TRBV5-1	TGCGCCAGCAGCTTGGGGGGCGACTATGGCTACACCTTC	CASSLGGDYGYTF
-	TRBJ2-7	-	TRBV25-1	TGTGCCAGCAGTCGGGCAGGTACCTACGAGCAGTACTTC	CASSRAGTYEQYF
TRBD1	TRBJ2-7	-	TRBV27	TGTGCCAGCAGTTACCGGACAGGGGGGGAGCAGTACTTC	CASSYRTGGEQYF
-	TRBJ2-7	-	TRBV28	TGTGCCAGCACCCAAACAGGCAGCCCAGCTCCCTACGAGCAGTACTTC	CASTQTGSPAPYEQYF
-	TRBJ2-3	few	TRBV5-4	TGTGCCAGCAGCTTGGAAAGCCCCACAGATACGCAGTATTTT	CASSLESPTDTQYF
TRBD1	TRBJ1-6	-	TRBV5-4	TGTGCCAGCAGCTTGGGGGACAGGGCCTCACCCCTCCACTTT	CASSLGDRASPLHF
-	TRBJ2-7	many	TRBV11-2	TGTGCCAGCAGCATAATATTACTCAGAGACTACGAGCAGTACTTC	CASSIILLRDYEQYF
TRBD1	TRBJ1-2	few	TRBV2	TGTGCCAGCAGTGAAGACAGGGACAGGGTCGAGTATGGCTACACCTTC	CASSEDRDRVEYGYTF
TRBD2	TRBJ2-1	-	TRBV7-9	TGTGCCAGCAGCCCGACTAGCGCAACGTCGCGTGAGCAGTTCTTC	CASSPTSATSREQFF
-	TRBJ1-2	few	TRBV30	TGTGCCTGGACCCCCCAAAACTATGGCTACACCTTC	CAWTPQNYGYTF
-	TRBJ1-1	few	TRBV4-3	TGCGCCAGCAGCCAAGTACCGGGCCCATTATATACTGAAGCTTTCTTT	CASSQVPGPLYTEAFF
-	TRBJ2-7	once	TRBV5-6	TGTGCCAGCAGCTTACTAGGTTCCGACTACGAGCAGTACTTC	CASSLLGSDYEQYF
-	TRBJ1-2	-	TRBV6-1	TGTGCCAGCAGTGAGGGAGGTGGCTACACCTTC	CASSEGGGYTF
TRBD2	TRBJ2-2	-	TRBV5-6	TGTGCCAGCAGCGGGGACTACTCCCTAAACACCGGGGAGCTGTTTTTT	CASSGDYSLNTGELFF
TRBD1	TRBJ1-4	-	TRBV7-9	TGTGCCAGCAGCTCCGGACAGGGGGATAATGAAAAACTGTTTTTT	CASSSGQGDNEKLFF
-	TRBJ1-2	few	TRBV4-1	TGCGCCAGCAGCCAAGATGAGGGTCAGATCTACACCTTC	CASSQDEGQIYTF
TRBD1	TRBJ1-2	-	TRBV19	TGTGCCAGTAGTCCCGGGACAGACTATGGCTACACCTTC	CASSPGTDYGYTF